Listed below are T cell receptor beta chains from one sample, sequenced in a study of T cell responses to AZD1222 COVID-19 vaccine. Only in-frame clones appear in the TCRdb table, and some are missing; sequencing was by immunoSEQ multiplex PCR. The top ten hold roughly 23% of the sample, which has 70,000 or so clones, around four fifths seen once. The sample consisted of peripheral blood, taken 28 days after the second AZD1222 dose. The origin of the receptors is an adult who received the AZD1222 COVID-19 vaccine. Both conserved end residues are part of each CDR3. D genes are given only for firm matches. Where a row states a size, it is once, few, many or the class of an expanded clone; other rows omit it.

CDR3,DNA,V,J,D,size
CATSDLTETQYF,TGTGCCACCAGTGATTTGACGGAGACCCAGTACTTC,TRBV24-1,TRBJ2-5,-,-
CASSQGDVGTGEAFF,TGTGCCAGCAGCCAAGGAGATGTGGGGACAGGGGAAGCTTTCTTT,TRBV3-1/TRBV3-2,TRBJ1-1,TRBD1,-
CASSPGGANTEAFF,TGTGCCAGCAGCCCCGGGGGCGCGAACACTGAAGCTTTCTTT,TRBV28,TRBJ1-1,-,-
CASSARQGQAEAFF,TGTGCCAGCAGCGCCCGACAGGGGCAAGCTGAAGCTTTCTTT,TRBV9,TRBJ1-1,TRBD1,-
CASSEGLGMQGAGNTIYF,TGTGCCAGCAGTGAAGGGCTCGGAATGCAGGGCGCTGGAAACACCATATATTTT,TRBV2,TRBJ1-3,-,once
CASRVGVINYGYTF,TGTGCCAGCAGGGTGGGGGTGATTAACTATGGCTACACCTTC,TRBV2,TRBJ1-2,-,-
CASSLHGLNTEAFF,TGTGCCAGCAGCTTACATGGACTGAACACTGAAGCTTTCTTT,TRBV7-9,TRBJ1-1,-,-
CASSQYGTNVQFF,TGTGCCAGCAGCCAGTACGGGACTAATGTGCAGTTCTTC,TRBV7-9,TRBJ2-1,TRBD2,-
CASKASFTLAEAFF,TGTGCCAGCAAGGCCAGTTTCACCCTCGCTGAAGCTTTCTTT,TRBV6-5,TRBJ1-1,-,-
CASSTVLAGNYEQYF,TGTGCCAGTAGTACCGTCCTAGCGGGGAACTACGAGCAGTACTTC,TRBV19,TRBJ2-7,TRBD2,-
CASSSPGQGNEKLFF,TGTGCCAGCAGCTCCCCGGGACAGGGAAACGAAAAACTGTTTTTT,TRBV11-2,TRBJ1-4,TRBD1,-
CASTSATGKESPLHF,TGTGCCAGTACCTCCGCGACAGGGAAGGAATCACCCCTCCACTTT,TRBV18,TRBJ1-6,TRBD1,-
CSAKNGDTQYF,TGCAGTGCTAAAAACGGGGATACGCAGTATTTT,TRBV20-1,TRBJ2-3,-,-
CASMRTGTFANYGYTF,TGTGCCAGCATGCGGACAGGGACTTTTGCTAACTATGGCTACACCTTC,TRBV27,TRBJ1-2,TRBD1,-
CASSLDMSGELFF,TGTGCCAGCAGCTTAGATATGAGCGGGGAGCTGTTTTTT,TRBV11-3,TRBJ2-2,-,-
CASSQTRGESRNTIYF,TGCGCCAGCAGCCAAACTCGAGGAGAATCTCGAAACACCATATATTTT,TRBV4-1,TRBJ1-3,-,-
CASSGRTSGEGNEQFF,TGTGCCAGCAGCGGGAGGACTAGCGGGGAGGGGAATGAGCAGTTCTTC,TRBV7-2,TRBJ2-1,TRBD2,once
CASSPGPSIGAFF,TGTGCCAGCAGCCCAGGGCCCTCTATAGGAGCTTTCTTT,TRBV11-2,TRBJ1-1,-,-
CASSPQTGRDGYTF,TGTGCCAGCAGTCCCCAGACAGGGCGGGACGGCTACACCTTC,TRBV6-5,TRBJ1-2,TRBD1,few
CASSPGDAYNEQFF,TGTGCCAGCAGCCCGGGGGATGCCTACAATGAGCAGTTCTTC,TRBV6-5,TRBJ2-1,-,-
CASSWGTNYEQYF,TGTGCCAGCAGCTGGGGGACAAACTACGAGCAGTACTTC,TRBV5-4,TRBJ2-7,-,-
CASSFANTGELFF,TGTGCCAGCAGCTTCGCGAACACCGGGGAGCTGTTTTTT,TRBV5-5,TRBJ2-2,-,-
CASSLAPDNSPLHF,TGCGCCAGCAGCTTGGCCCCCGATAATTCACCCCTCCACTTT,TRBV5-1,TRBJ1-6,-,-
CASSYRQGADEQYF,TGTGCCAGCAGTTATCGGCAGGGGGCGGACGAGCAGTACTTC,TRBV6-5,TRBJ2-7,TRBD1,once
CASQQGAPGPLHF,TGTGCTAGTCAACAAGGGGCCCCCGGGCCCCTCCACTTT,TRBV12-5,TRBJ1-6,-,-
CAISGGQRKETQYF,TGTGCCATCAGTGGGGGGCAGCGAAAAGAGACCCAGTACTTC,TRBV10-3,TRBJ2-5,-,-
CASRAPIGTRAEAFF,TGTGCCAGCAGGGCCCCTATTGGGACACGGGCTGAAGCTTTCTTT,TRBV2,TRBJ1-1,-,once
CASSSTGTVGNGYTF,TGTGCCAGCAGCTCCACAGGGACCGTAGGCAATGGCTACACCTTC,TRBV5-5,TRBJ1-2,-,-
CASSYAQQGWETQYF,TGTGCCAGCAGTTACGCACAACAGGGTTGGGAGACCCAGTACTTC,TRBV6-5,TRBJ2-5,-,-
CASSRGQTEAFF,TGTGCCAGCAGTAGGGGACAGACTGAAGCTTTCTTT,TRBV6-2/TRBV6-3,TRBJ1-1,TRBD1,-
CASSLPGQPYEQYF,TGTGCCAGCAGCTTACCCGGACAGCCCTACGAGCAGTACTTC,TRBV7-2,TRBJ2-7,-,few
CATRDRVNTEAFF,TGTGCCACCCGGGACAGGGTGAACACTGAAGCTTTCTTT,TRBV10-3,TRBJ1-1,TRBD1,-
CASSPGGKAFF,TGTGCCAGCTCACCCGGGGGGAAAGCTTTCTTT,TRBV18,TRBJ1-1,-,-
CSASSQGFYNSPLHF,TGCAGTGCTAGTAGCCAGGGCTTTTATAATTCACCCCTCCACTTT,TRBV20-1,TRBJ1-6,-,-
CASSLRASVGDEQYF,TGTGCCAGCAGTTTAAGGGCCAGTGTGGGAGACGAGCAGTACTTC,TRBV28,TRBJ2-7,-,-